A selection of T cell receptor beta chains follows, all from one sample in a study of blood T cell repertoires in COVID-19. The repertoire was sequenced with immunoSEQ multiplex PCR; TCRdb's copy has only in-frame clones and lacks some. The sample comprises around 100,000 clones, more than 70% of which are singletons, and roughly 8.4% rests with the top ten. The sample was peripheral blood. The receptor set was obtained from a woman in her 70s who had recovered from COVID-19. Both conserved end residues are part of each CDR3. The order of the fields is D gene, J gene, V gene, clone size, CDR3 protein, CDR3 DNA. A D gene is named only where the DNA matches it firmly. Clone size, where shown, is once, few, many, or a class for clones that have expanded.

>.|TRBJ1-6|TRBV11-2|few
CASSLGWARYNSPLHF
TGTGCCAGCAGCTTAGGTTGGGCCCGCTATAATTCACCCCTCCACTTT
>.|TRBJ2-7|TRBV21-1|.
CASSKGWASDNEQYF
TGTGCCAGCAGCAAAGGTTGGGCGTCAGATAACGAGCAGTACTTC
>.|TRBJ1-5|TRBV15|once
CATSRDGQLNQPQHF
TGTGCCACCAGCAGAGACGGACAGTTAAATCAGCCCCAGCATTTT
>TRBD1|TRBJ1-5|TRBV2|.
CASTPQARGVASKSNQPQHF
TGTGCCAGCACCCCCCAGGCCAGGGGGGTTGCGTCCAAAAGCAATCAGCCCCAGCATTTT
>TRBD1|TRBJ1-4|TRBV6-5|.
CASSFRGHEKLFF
TGTGCCAGCAGTTTCAGGGGGCATGAAAAACTGTTTTTT
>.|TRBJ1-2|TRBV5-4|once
CASSLGGQHLNYGYTF
TGTGCCAGCAGCTTGGGTGGACAGCATCTTAACTATGGCTACACCTTC
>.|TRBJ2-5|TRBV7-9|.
CASSLGAVETQYF
TGTGCCAGCAGCTTAGGGGCAGTGGAGACCCAGTACTTC
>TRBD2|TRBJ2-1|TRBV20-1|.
CSASGLAGSSYNEQFF
TGCAGTGCTAGTGGGCTAGCGGGTAGCTCCTACAATGAGCAGTTCTTC
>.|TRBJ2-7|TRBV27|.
CASSDGYEQYF
TGTGCCAGCAGTGACGGGTACGAGCAGTACTTC
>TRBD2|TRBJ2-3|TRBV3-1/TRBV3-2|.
CASSQNSGGDTQYF
TGTGCCAGCAGCCAAAACAGCGGGGGCGATACGCAGTATTTT
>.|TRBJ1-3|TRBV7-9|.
CASSQDSSGNTIYF
TGTGCCAGCAGCCAAGACAGCTCTGGAAACACCATATATTTT
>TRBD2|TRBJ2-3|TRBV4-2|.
CASSQVRPSGLLLDTQYF
TGTGCCAGCAGCCAAGTTAGGCCTAGCGGGTTATTACTAGATACGCAGTATTTT
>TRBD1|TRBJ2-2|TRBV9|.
CASSAPTGTGGVGELFF
TGTGCCAGCAGCGCCCCCACCGGGACAGGGGGTGTCGGGGAGCTGTTTTTT
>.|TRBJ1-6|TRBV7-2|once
CASSPGSAGKTLHF
TGTGCCAGCAGCCCCGGATCTGCAGGGAAGACCCTCCACTTT
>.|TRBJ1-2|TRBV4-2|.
CASSQDPRGNYGYTF
TGTGCCAGCAGCCAAGACCCGAGGGGGAACTATGGCTACACCTTC
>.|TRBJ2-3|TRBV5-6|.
CASSPGKGADTQYF
TGTGCCAGCAGCCCCGGGAAGGGCGCAGATACGCAGTATTTT
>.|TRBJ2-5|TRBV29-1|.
CSVEGQPEVETQYF
TGCAGCGTTGAAGGACAGCCAGAAGTGGAGACCCAGTACTTC
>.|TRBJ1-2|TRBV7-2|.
CASSLGFGYTF
TGTGCCAGCAGCCTGGGCTTTGGCTACACCTTC
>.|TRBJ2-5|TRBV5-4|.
CASSLEPVRASGSRGTQYF
TGTGCCAGCAGCTTGGAACCAGTTAGGGCCTCTGGAAGCCGGGGTACCCAGTACTTC
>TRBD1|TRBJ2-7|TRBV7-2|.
CASSGRGTEVYEQYF
TGTGCCAGCAGCGGTAGAGGGACAGAAGTCTACGAGCAGTACTTC
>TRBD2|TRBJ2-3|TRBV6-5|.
CASSYGTSGGLDTQYF
TGTGCCAGCAGTTACGGGACTAGCGGGGGGCTGGATACGCAGTATTTT
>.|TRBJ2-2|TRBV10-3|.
CAISDPDSLNTGELFF
TGTGCCATCAGTGACCCGGACAGCCTGAACACCGGGGAGCTGTTTTTT
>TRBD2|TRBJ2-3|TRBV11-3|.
CASSPQRESTDTQYF
TGTGCCAGCAGCCCCCAGCGGGAAAGCACAGATACGCAGTATTTT
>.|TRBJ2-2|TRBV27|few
CASSFPSGRLFF
TGTGCCAGCAGTTTTCCCTCCGGGAGACTGTTTTTT
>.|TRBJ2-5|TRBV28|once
CASSTRRGGKETQYF
TGTGCCAGCAGTACCCGCCGTGGGGGGAAAGAGACCCAGTACTTC
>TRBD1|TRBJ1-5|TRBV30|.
CAWSVGGWTGNSNQPQHF
TGTGCCTGGAGTGTAGGGGGATGGACAGGTAATAGCAATCAGCCCCAGCATTTT
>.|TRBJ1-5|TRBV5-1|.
CASSLEGGGNQPQHF
TGCGCCAGCAGCTTGGAAGGGGGTGGCAATCAGCCCCAGCATTTT
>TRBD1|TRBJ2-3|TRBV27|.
CASRGQGAITDTQYF
TGTGCCAGCAGGGGACAGGGGGCCATCACAGATACGCAGTATTTT
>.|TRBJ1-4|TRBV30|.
CAWSVDGGLNEKLFF
TGTGCCTGGAGTGTGGACGGCGGGCTTAATGAAAAACTGTTTTTT
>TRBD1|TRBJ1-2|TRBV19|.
CASRQGTNYGYTF
TGTGCCAGTCGACAGGGCACCAACTATGGCTACACCTTC
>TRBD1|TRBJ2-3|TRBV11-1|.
CASSYGQGLTDTQYF
TGTGCCAGCAGCTACGGACAGGGGTTAACAGATACGCAGTATTTT